These 10 T cell receptor beta chains came from one sample sequenced in a study of T cells in pancreatic ductal adenocarcinoma. No neoadjuvant therapy was given to the selected pancreatic ductal adenocarcinoma patients before their surgery. The assay was immunoSEQ multiplex PCR, and TCRdb's table has in-frame clones only and misses some. The repertoire holds approximately 97,000 clones, with nearly 95% as singletons. Material: PBMCs. Every receptor here comes from a human donor with pancreatic ductal adenocarcinoma.

The genes are TRBV7-3 and TRBJ2-1; TRBD2 might be the D (5 bases). V was clipped by 1 base and J by 3 bases, with 13 bases between them. The CDR3 covers 16 residues. From germline, CDR1 is SGHTA and CDR2 FQGTGA. CDR3 nucleotides: TGTGCCAGCAGCTTAAAACCTGCGGGCAGCTACAATGAGCAGTTCTTC. Protein sequence: CASSLKPAGSYNEQFF.

The V and J genes are TRBV30 and TRBJ2-7; 8 positions agree with TRBD1. The CDR3 covers 13 residues. Per germline, CDR1 GTSNPN and CDR2 SVGIG (reference sequence). With V trimmed by 3 bases and J by 1 base, 2 bases remained unmatched. The CDR3: CAWSRQGSYEQYF. CDR3 nucleotides: TGTGCCTGGAGCCGACAGGGGTCCTACGAGCAGTACTTC.

The V call is TRBV6-5, the J call TRBJ2-3, with 10 bases that match TRBD2. Per germline, CDR1 MNHEY and CDR2 SVGAGI. The CDR3 runs to 14 residues. J lost 0 bases, V lost 9 bases, and 3 bases had no gene match. The CDR3 spells CASQTSGSTDTQYF. Here the CDR3 DNA reads TGTGCCAGTCAGACTAGCGGGAGCACAGATACGCAGTATTTT.

The chain carries TRBV27 and TRBJ2-5, with 7 bases identical to TRBD1. The V gene's germline CDR1 is MNHEY and CDR2 SMNVEV (reference sequence). CDR3 length equals 12 residues. V shed 4 bases and J 5 bases; nucleotides not matched to a gene: 1. This CDR3 reads CASSSRGETQYF. DNA of the CDR3: TGTGCCAGCAGTTCCAGGGGGGAGACCCAGTACTTC.

V and J are TRBV11-2 and TRBJ2-5; 11 positions agree with TRBD2. The CDR3 is 17 amino acids. The V and J ends lost 0 bases and 4 bases, in that order; junction bases with no gene match: 7. Germline V gene sequence: CDR1 SGHAT, CDR2 FQNNGV. CDR3: CASSLDLWLAGGETQYF. CDR3 bases: TGTGCCAGCAGCTTAGATTTGTGGCTAGCGGGAGGAGAGACCCAGTACTTC.

V gene TRBV5-1 combines with J gene TRBJ2-3, with D tentatively TRBD2 (6 bases). The germline V gene encodes CDR1 SGHRS and CDR2 YFSETQ. This CDR3 spans 15 amino acids. Trimming removed 4 bases from V and 0 bases from J, with 12 bases in between. DNA of the CDR3: TGCGCCAGCAGCAGACTAGGGCCTAGCACAGATACGCAGTATTTT. Translated, it gives CASSRLGPSTDTQYF.

The rearrangement uses TRBV6-6 and TRBJ2-3, with 8 bases fitting TRBD2. The CDR3 totals 16 residues. Germline CDR1 reads MNHNY; CDR2 reads SVGAGI (reference sequence). V shed 6 bases, J shed 7 bases, and the junction held 15 bases outside the gene matches. The CDR3 nucleotides read TGTGCCAGCAGGAAACGAGGCCTAGCGGGTAGTTATACGCAGTATTTT. Its protein product is CASRKRGLAGSYTQYF.

V usage is TRBV30 and J usage is TRBJ2-7, with a possible D match to TRBD2 (6 bases). Trimming removed 2 bases from V and 8 bases from J, with 25 bases in between. Germline CDR1 is GTSNPN and CDR2 is SVGIG (reference sequence). This CDR3 spans 16 amino acids. CDR3 loop: CAWSSLLAVGGTKQYF. The CDR3 DNA sequence: TGTGCCTGGAGTTCCTTACTAGCAGTAGGAGGGACGAAGCAGTACTTC.

The DNA for the CDR3 is TGTGCCTGGGCCCAGGGCCTTGGTAACTATGGCTACACCTTC. It encodes CAWAQGLGNYGYTF. This chain uses TRBV30 with TRBJ1-2; a possible D gene is TRBD1 (5 bases). The CDR3 is made up of 14 amino acids. In germline, CDR1 is GTSNPN, CDR2 SVGIG (reference sequence). Between the trimmed V and J ends, which lost 5 bases and 1 base, there was a span of 14 bases.

The chain recombines TRBV7-8 with TRBJ2-5; 7 bases agree with TRBD1. CDR3 length equals 15 residues. The J segment lost 5 bases and the V segment lost 5 bases, leaving 11 bases of the junction unmatched. Germline lookup yields CDR1 SGHVS and CDR2 FQNEAQ. The DNA for the CDR3 is TGTGCCAGCAGCCCCCGGACAGGTCGGACGGAGACCCAGTACTTC. Its protein product is CASSPRTGRTETQYF.